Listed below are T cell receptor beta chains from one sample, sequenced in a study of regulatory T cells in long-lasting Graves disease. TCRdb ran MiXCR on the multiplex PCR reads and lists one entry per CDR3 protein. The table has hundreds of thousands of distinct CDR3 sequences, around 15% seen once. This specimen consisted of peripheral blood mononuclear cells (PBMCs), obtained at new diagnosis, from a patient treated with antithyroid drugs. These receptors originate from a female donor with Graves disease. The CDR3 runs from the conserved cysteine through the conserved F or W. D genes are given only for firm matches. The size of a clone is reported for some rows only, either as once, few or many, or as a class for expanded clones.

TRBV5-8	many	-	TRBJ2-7	TGTGCCAGCAGCTTGACGACAGGCTCCTACGAGCAGTACTTC	CASSLTTGSYEQYF
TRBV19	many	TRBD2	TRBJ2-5	TGTGCCAGTGCTCCGGCGACTAGCGAACCGGTAATGGCCCAGTACTTC	CASAPATSEPVMAQYF
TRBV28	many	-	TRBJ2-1	TGTGCCAGCAGTTTACCGGGAGAGACCAATGAGCAGTTCTTC	CASSLPGETNEQFF
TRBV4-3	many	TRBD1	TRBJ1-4	TGCGCCAGCAGCCGTGGGACAGACCTAAGTTTAGAAAAACTGTTTTTT	CASSRGTDLSLEKLFF
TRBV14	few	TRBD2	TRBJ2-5	TGTGCCAGCAGCCGTGGGCTAGCGGGAGTAGAGACCCAGTACTTC	CASSRGLAGVETQYF
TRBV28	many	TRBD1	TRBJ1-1	TGTGCCAGCAGTCTTGGACAGGGGGCAGGGAACACTGAAGCTTTCTTT	CASSLGQGAGNTEAFF
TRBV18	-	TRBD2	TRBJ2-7	TGTGCCAGCGCGTGGACTAGCGGGGGAAGCTCCTACGAGCAGTACTTC	CASAWTSGGSSYEQYF
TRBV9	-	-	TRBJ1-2	TGTGCCAGCAGCGACCACCATGGCTACACCTTC	CASSDHHGYTF
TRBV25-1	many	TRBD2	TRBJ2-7	TGTGCCAGCGGACCACTAGCGGGGGCCTACGAGCAGTACTTC	CASGPLAGAYEQYF
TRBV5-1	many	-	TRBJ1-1	TGCGCCAGCAGCTTAACATTGACATACATGAACACTGAAGCTTTCTTT	CASSLTLTYMNTEAFF
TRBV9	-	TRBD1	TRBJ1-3	TGTGCCAGCAGTGACGGACAGGGGGCGTCCGGAAACACCATATATTTT	CASSDGQGASGNTIYF
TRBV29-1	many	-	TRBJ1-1	TGCAGCGCGCAACGACTCGAGAACACTGAAGCTTTCTTT	CSAQRLENTEAFF
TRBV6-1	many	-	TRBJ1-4	TGTGCCAGCAGGGGAGGGACGGCGCTTGGGGGAAAACTGTTTTTT	CASRGGTALGGKLFF
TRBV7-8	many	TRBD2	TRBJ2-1	TGTGCCAGTGTAGGACTAGCAGGCAATGAGCAGTTCTTC	CASVGLAGNEQFF
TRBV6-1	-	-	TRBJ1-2	TGTGCCAGCAGTGCCTCCGGGGCCCTCGGGAGTGGCTACACCTTC	CASSASGALGSGYTF
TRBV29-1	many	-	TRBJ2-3	TGCAGCGTTGTCGCATTCCGGACAGCGGGCACAGATACGCAGTATTTT	CSVVAFRTAGTDTQYF
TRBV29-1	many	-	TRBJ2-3	TGCAGCGTTCCTCAGGGATCGACAGATACGCAGTATTTT	CSVPQGSTDTQYF
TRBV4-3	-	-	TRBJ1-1	TGCGCCAGCAGCCAAGATTACCGGAGGAGGACTGAAGCTTTCTTT	CASSQDYRRRTEAFF
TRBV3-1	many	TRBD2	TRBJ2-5	TGTGCCAGCAGCGACACTAGCGCGGCTTTGGAAGAGACCCAGTACTTC	CASSDTSAALEETQYF
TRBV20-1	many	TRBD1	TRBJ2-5	TGCAGTGCTGGGGCAGACACAGGGGGCGCGGAGACCCAGTACTTC	CSAGADTGGAETQYF